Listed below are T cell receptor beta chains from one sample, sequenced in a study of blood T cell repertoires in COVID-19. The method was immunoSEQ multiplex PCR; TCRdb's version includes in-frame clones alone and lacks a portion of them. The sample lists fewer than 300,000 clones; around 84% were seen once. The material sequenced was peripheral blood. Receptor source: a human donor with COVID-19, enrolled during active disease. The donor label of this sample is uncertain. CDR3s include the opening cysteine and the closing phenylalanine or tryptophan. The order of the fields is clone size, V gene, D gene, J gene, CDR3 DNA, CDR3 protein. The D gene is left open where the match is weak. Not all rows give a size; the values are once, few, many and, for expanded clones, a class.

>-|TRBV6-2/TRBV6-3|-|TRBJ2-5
TGTGCCAGCAGCCGGACGGGGGAGACCCAGTACTTC
CASSRTGETQYF
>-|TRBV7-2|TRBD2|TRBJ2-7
TGTGCCAGCAGCTTAGGACTAGCGGGAGCCTACGAGCAGTACTTC
CASSLGLAGAYEQYF
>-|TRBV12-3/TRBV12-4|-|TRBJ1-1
TGTGCCAGCAGTCAGGGCACTGAAGCTTTCTTT
CASSQGTEAFF
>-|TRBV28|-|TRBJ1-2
TGTGCCAGCAGTAACTCAGGGCGTGTTCATGGCTACACCTTC
CASSNSGRVHGYTF
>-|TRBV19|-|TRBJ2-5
TGTGCCAGTAGTATAGCAGGGCGAGAGACCCAGTACTTC
CASSIAGRETQYF
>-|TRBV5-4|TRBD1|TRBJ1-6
TGTGCCAGCAGCCCCATGGGCAGGGGGGCTCATTCACCCCTCCACTTT
CASSPMGRGAHSPLHF
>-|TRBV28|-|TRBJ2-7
TGTGCCAGCAGTGGTCGACAGGAAACCGAGCAGTACTTC
CASSGRQETEQYF
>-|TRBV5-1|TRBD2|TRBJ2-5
TGCGCCAGCAGACACAGGCGGGGGATCCAAGAGACCCAGTACTTC
CASRHRRGIQETQYF
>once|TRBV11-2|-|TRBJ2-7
TGTGCCAGCAGCCTAGTCTGGGTAGCGCACGAGCAGTACTTC
CASSLVWVAHEQYF
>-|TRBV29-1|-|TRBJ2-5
TGCAGCGTTGACAGGGCCCGAGGGGGAGAGACCCAGTACTTC
CSVDRARGGETQYF
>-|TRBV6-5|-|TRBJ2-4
TGTGCCAGCAGTCCGCAGATAGCCAAAAACATTCAGTACTTC
CASSPQIAKNIQYF
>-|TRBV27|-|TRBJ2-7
TGTGCCAGCAGTTTGGCAGTCTCCTACGAGCAGTACTTC
CASSLAVSYEQYF
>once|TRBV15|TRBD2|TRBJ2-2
TGTGCCACCAGCAGAGATCTGACTAGCGGGAGGTCCCCACACACCGGGGAGCTGTTTTTT
CATSRDLTSGRSPHTGELFF
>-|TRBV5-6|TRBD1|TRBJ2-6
TGTGCCAGCAGCTTTCCACAGGGGCAGAGGTCTGGGGCCAACGTCCTGACTTTC
CASSFPQGQRSGANVLTF
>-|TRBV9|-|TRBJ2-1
TGTGCCAGCAGATCAGACAATGAGCAGTTCTTC
CASRSDNEQFF
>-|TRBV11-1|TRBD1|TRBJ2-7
TGTGCCAGCAGCTCTATAGGGGGCGGCGAGCAGTACTTC
CASSSIGGGEQYF
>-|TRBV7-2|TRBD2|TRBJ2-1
TGTGCCAGCAGCTTAGCGGGACTAGATATCGGTGAGCAGTTCTTC
CASSLAGLDIGEQFF
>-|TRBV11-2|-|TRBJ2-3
TGTGCCAGCAGCTTAGAGTCGACGTCGGAGACGCAGTATTTT
CASSLESTSETQYF
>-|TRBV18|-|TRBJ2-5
TGTGCCAGCTCACCAGAGGCAACCCAGTACTTC
CASSPEATQYF
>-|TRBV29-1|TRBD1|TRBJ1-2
TGCAGCGTTGACGGGCAGGGGGTATATGGCTACACCTTC
CSVDGQGVYGYTF
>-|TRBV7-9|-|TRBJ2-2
TGTGCCAGCAGCTCCGCCCGAGATACGAACACCGGGGAGCTGTTTTTT
CASSSARDTNTGELFF
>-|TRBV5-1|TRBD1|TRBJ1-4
TGCGCCAGCAGCCGGGACAGGGCTAATGAAAAACTGTTTTTT
CASSRDRANEKLFF
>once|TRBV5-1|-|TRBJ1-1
TGCGCCAGCAGCTTGGGTCCCTCGAACACTGAAGCTTTCTTT
CASSLGPSNTEAFF
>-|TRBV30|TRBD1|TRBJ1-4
TGTGCCTGGAGTTTTGGACAGGGGGCGAATGAAAAACTGTTTTTT
CAWSFGQGANEKLFF
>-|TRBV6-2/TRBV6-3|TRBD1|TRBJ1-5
TGTGCCAGCAGTTACGAAGGGACAGGGGTAGGGAATCAGCCCCAGCATTTT
CASSYEGTGVGNQPQHF
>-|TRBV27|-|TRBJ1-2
TGTGCCAGCCGGTCGGGGGTAGCTAACTATGGCTACACCTTC
CASRSGVANYGYTF
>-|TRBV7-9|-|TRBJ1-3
TGTGCCAGCAGCTTAGGGGGCAGCTCTGGAAACACCATATATTTT
CASSLGGSSGNTIYF
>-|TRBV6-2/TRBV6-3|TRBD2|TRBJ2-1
TGTGCCAGCAGTAGGAGACTAGCGGGGAACTTATACAATGAGCAGTTCTTC
CASSRRLAGNLYNEQFF
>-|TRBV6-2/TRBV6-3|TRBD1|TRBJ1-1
TGTGCCAGCAGTTACCCCACAACTTCGGACAGGGGGGTTCTTAAGATTGAAGCTTTCTTT
CASSYPTTSDRGVLKIEAFF
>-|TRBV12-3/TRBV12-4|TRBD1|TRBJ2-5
TGTGCCAGCAGTGGACAGGCCCAAGGGACCCAGTACTTC
CASSGQAQGTQYF
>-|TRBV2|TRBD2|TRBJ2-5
TGTGCCAGCAGTGAAAACAGGAGGGCGGGAGGGACCCAGTACTTC
CASSENRRAGGTQYF
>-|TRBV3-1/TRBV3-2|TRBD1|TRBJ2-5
TGTGCCAGCAGCTGGACAGGGGATGCAGAGACCCAGTACTTC
CASSWTGDAETQYF
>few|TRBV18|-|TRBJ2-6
TGTGCCAGCTCACCAATCACTGGGGCCAACGTCCTGACTTTC
CASSPITGANVLTF
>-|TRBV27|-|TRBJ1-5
TGTGCCAGCAGTTTCTCCGGTGGGCTCCCCAATCAGCCCCAGCATTTT
CASSFSGGLPNQPQHF
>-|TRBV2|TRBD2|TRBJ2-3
TGTGCCAGCAGTGGCACTAGCGGGAGCCCAGATACGCAGTATTTT
CASSGTSGSPDTQYF
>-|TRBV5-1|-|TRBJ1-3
TGCGCCAGCAGCTCGGGAGCCTCTGGAAACACCATATATTTT
CASSSGASGNTIYF
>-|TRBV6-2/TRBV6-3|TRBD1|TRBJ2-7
TGTGCCAGCAGTTACTCGAGGGACAGGGACGACGAGCAGTACTTC
CASSYSRDRDDEQYF
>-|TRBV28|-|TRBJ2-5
TGTGCCAGCAGTTTACCCCAAGCCCCGGGAAGAGAGACCCAGTACTTC
CASSLPQAPGRETQYF
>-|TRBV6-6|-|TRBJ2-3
TGTGCCAGCAGTTACTCGGGAGACCAGGCCGCGGATACGCAGTATTTT
CASSYSGDQAADTQYF
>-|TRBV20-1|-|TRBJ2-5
TGCAGTGCAACGGAGGAAGAGACCCAGTACTTC
CSATEEETQYF
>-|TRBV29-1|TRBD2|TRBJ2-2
TGCAGCGTTTCCGTCCTAGCGGAGAACACCGGGGAGCTGTTTTTT
CSVSVLAENTGELFF
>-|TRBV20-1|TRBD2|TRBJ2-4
TGCAGTGCTAGTGGACGCTCTGGACTAGCGGGATTGTCGAACATTCAGTACTTC
CSASGRSGLAGLSNIQYF
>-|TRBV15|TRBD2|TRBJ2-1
TGTGCCACCAGCAGAGTGGAGGGAGGGCGAAATGAGCAGTTCTTC
CATSRVEGGRNEQFF
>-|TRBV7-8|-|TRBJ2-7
TGTGCCAGCAGCTTAGAGGGCCGACGGGGGTACTTC
CASSLEGRRGYF
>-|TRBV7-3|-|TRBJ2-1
TGTGCCAGCAGCTTAGATGGCGGCGAGCAGTTCTTC
CASSLDGGEQFF
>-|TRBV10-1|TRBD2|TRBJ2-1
TGCGCCAGCAGCCCATCGGGCGGGAGGGGGGACAATGAGCAGTTCTTC
CASSPSGGRGDNEQFF